This T cell receptor beta chain appears in the sequencing data of a study of tumor and adjacent non-tumor tissue in lung cancer. About the study: There were about twelve adenocarcinoma, a couple of squamous cell carcinoma and 1 small cell lung cancer cases.

The template was RNA from unsorted bulk tissue. The length of the CDR3 is 13 residues. Germline CDR1 DFQATT, CDR2 SNEGSKA (reference sequence). A modified ARM-PCR protocol with three rounds of nested PCR amplified TCRbeta. Using its own MiXCR run on the multiplex PCR reads, TCRdb lists one record per CDR3 protein. The repertoire holds more than 95,000 distinct CDR3 sequences, with 60% to 70% as singletons. Comment on this clonotype: One end of the junction varies from germline; a read error may be responsible.

Sequencing was carried out using lung tumor tissue. The chain is built from TRBV20-1 and TRBJ2-4; weak D call: TRBD1 (6 bases). The sequence was obtained from a man aged 30-40 years with non-small cell lung cancer. CDR3 coding DNA: TGCAGTGCTAGAACAGGGCCCAAAGACATTCAGTACTTC. It codes for CSARTGPKDIQYF.